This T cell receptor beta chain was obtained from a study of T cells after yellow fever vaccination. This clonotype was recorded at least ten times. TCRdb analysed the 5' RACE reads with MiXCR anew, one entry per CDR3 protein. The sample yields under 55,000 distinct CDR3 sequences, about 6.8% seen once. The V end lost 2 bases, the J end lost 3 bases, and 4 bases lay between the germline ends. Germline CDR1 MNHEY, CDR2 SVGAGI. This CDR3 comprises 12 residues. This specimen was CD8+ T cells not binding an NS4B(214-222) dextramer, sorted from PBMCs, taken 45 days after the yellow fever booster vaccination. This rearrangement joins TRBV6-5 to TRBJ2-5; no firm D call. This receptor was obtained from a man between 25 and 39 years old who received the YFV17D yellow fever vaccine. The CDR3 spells CASSYPEETQYF. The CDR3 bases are TGTGCCAGCAGTTACCCGGAAGAGACCCAGTACTTC.